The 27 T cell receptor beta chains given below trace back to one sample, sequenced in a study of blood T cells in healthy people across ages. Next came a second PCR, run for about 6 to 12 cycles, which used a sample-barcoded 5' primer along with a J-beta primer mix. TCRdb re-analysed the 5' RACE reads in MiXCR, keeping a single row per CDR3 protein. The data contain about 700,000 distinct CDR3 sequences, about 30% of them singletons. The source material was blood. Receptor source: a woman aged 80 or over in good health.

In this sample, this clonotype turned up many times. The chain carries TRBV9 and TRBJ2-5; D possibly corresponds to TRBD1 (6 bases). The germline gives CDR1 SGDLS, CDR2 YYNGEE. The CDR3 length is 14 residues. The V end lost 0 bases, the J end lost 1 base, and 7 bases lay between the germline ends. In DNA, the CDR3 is TGTGCCAGCAGCGTAGGACAGGCCCAAGAGACCCAGTACTTC. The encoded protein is CASSVGQAQETQYF.

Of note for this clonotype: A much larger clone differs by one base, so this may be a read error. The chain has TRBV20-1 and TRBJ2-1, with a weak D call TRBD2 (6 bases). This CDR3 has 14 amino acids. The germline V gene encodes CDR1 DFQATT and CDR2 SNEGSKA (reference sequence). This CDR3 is CGARSLKGTVEQFF. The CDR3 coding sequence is TGCGGTGCTAGATCCCTAAAAGGGACTGTTGAGCAGTTCTTC.

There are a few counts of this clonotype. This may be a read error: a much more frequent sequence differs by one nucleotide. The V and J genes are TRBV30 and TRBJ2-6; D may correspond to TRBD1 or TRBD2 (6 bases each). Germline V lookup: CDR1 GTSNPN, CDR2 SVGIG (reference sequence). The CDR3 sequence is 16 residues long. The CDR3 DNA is TGTGCCTGGAGTCCCCTCGGGGGCGGTGGGGCCAACGTCCGGACTTTC. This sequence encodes CAWSPLGGGGANVRTF.

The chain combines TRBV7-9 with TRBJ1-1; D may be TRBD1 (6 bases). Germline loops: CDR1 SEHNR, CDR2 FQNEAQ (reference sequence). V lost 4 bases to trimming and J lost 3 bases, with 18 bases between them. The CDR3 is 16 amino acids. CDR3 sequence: CASSSPGRGVYTEAFF. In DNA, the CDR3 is TGTGCCAGCAGCTCGCCGGGAAGGGGGGTTTACACTGAAGCTTTCTTT.

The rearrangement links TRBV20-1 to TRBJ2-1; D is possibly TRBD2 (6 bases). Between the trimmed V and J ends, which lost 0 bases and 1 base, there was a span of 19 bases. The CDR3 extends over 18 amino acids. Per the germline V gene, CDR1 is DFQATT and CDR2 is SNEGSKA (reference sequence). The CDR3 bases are TGCAGTGCTAGAGATACACTCCCGGGACTCCGATCCTACAATGAGCAGTTCTTC. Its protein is CSARDTLPGLRSYNEQFF.

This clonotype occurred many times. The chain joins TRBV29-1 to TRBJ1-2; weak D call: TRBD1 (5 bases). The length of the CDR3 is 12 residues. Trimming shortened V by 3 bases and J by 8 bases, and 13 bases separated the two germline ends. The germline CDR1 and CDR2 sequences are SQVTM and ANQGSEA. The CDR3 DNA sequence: TGCAGCGTTGATGCAGGGAGAGGCGGCTACACCTTC. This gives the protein CSVDAGRGGYTF.

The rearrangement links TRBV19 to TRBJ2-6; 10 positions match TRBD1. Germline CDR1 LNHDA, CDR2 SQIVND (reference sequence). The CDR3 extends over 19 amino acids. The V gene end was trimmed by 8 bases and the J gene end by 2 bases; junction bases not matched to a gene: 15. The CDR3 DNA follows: TGTGCCAGTCGTGCCCTTAGGGACAGGGGAATTCCTGGGGCCAACGTCCTGACTTTC. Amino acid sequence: CASRALRDRGIPGANVLTF.

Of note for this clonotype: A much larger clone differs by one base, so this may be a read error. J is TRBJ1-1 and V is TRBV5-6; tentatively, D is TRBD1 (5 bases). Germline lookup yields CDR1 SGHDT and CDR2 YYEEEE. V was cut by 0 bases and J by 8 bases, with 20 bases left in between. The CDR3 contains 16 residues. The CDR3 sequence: CASSLVCGGRQGEAFF. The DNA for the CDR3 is TGTGCCAGCAGCTTGGTGTGTGGGGGACGTCAGGGAGAAGCTTTCTTT.

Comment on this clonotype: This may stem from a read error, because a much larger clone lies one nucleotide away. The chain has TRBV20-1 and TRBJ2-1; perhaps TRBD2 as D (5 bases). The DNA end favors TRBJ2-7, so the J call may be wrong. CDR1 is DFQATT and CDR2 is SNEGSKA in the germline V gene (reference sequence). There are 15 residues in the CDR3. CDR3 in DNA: TGCAGTGCTAGAGATGGCGGGTACAGCTACAATGAGCAGTACTTC. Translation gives CSARDGGYSYNEQYF.

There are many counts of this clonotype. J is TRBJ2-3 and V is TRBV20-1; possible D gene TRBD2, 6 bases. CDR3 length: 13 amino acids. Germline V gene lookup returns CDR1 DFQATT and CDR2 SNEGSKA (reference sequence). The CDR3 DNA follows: TGCAGCGTCCCGGGACTTCGCACAGATACGCAGTATTTT. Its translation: CSVPGLRTDTQYF.

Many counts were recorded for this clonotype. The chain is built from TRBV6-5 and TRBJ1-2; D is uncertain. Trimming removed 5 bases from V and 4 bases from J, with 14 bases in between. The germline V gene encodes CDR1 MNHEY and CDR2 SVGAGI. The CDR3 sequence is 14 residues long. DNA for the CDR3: TGTGCCAGCAGTCGGTCGGCTAGGACCTATGGCTACACCTTC. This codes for CASSRSARTYGYTF.

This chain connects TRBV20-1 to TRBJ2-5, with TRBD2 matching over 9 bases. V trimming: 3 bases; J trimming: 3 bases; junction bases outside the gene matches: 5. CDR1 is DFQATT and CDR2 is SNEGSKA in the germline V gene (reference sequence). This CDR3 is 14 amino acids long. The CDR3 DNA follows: TGCAGTGCTAGTCCGACTAGCGGAAAAGAGACCCAGTACTTC. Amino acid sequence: CSASPTSGKETQYF.

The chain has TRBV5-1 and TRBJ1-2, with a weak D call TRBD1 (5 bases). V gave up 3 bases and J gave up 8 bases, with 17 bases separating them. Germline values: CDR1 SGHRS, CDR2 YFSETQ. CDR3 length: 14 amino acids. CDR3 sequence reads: CASSWDPGTPGYTF. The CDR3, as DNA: TGCGCCAGCAGCTGGGACCCCGGGACCCCCGGCTACACCTTC.

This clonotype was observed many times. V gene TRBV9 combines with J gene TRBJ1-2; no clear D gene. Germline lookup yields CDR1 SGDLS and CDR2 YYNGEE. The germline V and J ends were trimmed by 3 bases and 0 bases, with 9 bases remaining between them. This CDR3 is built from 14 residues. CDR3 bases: TGTGCCAGCAGCGCGGACCGAGCTAACTATGGCTACACCTTC. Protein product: CASSADRANYGYTF.

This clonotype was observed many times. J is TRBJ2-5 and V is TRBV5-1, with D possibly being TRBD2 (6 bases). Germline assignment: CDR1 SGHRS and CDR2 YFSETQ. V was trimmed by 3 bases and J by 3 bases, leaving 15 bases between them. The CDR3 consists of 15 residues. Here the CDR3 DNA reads TGCGCCAGCAGCTCCGATGGGGGGACGGAAGAGACCCAGTACTTC. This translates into CASSSDGGTEETQYF.

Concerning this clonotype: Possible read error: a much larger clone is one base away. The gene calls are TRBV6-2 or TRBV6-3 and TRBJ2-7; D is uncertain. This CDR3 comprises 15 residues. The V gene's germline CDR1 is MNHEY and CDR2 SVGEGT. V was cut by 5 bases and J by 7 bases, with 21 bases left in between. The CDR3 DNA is TGTGCCAGCAGTACGCCAGAGTCTTCCGGAGTTGAGCAGTACTTC. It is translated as CASSTPESSGVEQYF.

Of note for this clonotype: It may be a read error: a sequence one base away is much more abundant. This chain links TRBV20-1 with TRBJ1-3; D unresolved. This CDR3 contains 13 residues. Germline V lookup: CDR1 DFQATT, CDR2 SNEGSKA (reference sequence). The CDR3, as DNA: TGCAGTGCTAGAGGGGCCGCTGGAAACACCAGATATTTT. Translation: CSARGAAGNTRYF.

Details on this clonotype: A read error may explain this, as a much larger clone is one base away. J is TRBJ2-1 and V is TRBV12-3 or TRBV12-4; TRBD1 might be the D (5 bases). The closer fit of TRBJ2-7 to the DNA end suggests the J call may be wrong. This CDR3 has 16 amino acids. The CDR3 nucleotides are TGTGCCAGCAGGACAATAGACAGACGGGCCTACAATGAGCAGTACTTC. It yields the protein CASRTIDRRAYNEQYF.

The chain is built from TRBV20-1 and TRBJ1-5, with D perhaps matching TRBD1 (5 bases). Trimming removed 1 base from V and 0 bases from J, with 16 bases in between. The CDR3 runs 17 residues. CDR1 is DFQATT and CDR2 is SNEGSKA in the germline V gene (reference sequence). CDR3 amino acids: CSARGGMSFNSNQPQHF. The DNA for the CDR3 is TGCAGTGCTAGAGGGGGGATGAGTTTCAATAGCAATCAGCCCCAGCATTTT.

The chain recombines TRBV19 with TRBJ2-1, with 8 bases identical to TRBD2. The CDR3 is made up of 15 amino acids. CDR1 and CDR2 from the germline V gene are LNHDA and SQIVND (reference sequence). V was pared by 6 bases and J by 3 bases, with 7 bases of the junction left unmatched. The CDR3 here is CASSLLAVDYNEQFF. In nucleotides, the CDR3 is TGTGCCAGTAGCCTACTAGCGGTTGACTACAATGAGCAGTTCTTC.

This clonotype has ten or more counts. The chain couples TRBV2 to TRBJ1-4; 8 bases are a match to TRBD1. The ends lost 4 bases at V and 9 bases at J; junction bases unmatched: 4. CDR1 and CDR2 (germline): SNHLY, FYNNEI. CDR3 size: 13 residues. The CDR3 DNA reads TGTGCCAGCAGTGGACAGGGGAGGAAAAAACTGTTTTTT. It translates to CASSGQGRKKLFF. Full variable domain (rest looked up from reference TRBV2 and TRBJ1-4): EPEVTQTPSHQVTQMGQEVILRCVPISNHLYFYWYRQILGQKVEFLVSFYNNEISEKSEIFDDQFSVERPDGSNFTLKIRSTKLEDSAMYFCASSGQGRKKLFFGSGTQLSVL.

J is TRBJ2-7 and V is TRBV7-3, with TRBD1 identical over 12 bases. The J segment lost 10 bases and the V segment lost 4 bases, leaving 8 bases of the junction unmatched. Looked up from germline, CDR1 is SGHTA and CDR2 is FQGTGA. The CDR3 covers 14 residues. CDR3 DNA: TGTGCCAGCAGCTCCGGGACAGGGGGCCTGGGCCAGTACTTC. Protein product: CASSSGTGGLGQYF.

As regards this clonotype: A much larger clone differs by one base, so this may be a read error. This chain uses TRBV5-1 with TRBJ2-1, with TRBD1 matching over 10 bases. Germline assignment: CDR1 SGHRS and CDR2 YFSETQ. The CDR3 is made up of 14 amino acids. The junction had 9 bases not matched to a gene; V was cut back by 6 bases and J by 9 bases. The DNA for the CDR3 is TGCGCCAGCAACTGGGACAGGGGCGTCAGTGAGCAGTTCTTC. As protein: CASNWDRGVSEQFF.

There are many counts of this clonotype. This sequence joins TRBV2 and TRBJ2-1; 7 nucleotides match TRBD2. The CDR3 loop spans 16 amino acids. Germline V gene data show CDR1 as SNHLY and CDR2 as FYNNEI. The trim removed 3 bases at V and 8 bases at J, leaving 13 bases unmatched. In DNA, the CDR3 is TGTGCCAGCAGTGACAGGGTTGCGGGCCGGGAGGATGAGCAGTTCTTC. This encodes CASSDRVAGREDEQFF.

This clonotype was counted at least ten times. The chain's CDR3 is CSARDPKPTGYNEQFF. For the CDR3, the DNA is TGCAGTGCTAGAGACCCTAAACCGACAGGGTACAATGAGCAGTTCTTC. The J gene is TRBJ2-1, the V gene TRBV20-1, with TRBD1 identical over 7 bases. The CDR3 contains 16 residues. Germline-derived CDR1 and CDR2 are DFQATT and SNEGSKA (reference sequence). Trimming at V came to 0 bases and at J to 4 bases, leaving 9 bases not matched to a gene.

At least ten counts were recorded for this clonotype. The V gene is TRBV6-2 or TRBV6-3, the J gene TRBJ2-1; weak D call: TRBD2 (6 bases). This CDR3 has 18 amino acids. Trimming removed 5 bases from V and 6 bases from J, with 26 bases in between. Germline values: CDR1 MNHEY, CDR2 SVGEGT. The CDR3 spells CASSLVWSGGATANEQFF. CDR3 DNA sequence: TGTGCCAGCAGTCTTGTCTGGTCTGGCGGGGCTACTGCCAATGAGCAGTTCTTC.

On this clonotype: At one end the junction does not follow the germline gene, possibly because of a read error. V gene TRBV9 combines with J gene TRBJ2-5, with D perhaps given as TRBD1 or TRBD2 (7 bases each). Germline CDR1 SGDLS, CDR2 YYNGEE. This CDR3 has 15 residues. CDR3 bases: TGTGCCAGCACCGTAACTCAGGGGGGGGGAGAGACCCAGTACTTC. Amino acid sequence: CASTVTQGGGETQYF.